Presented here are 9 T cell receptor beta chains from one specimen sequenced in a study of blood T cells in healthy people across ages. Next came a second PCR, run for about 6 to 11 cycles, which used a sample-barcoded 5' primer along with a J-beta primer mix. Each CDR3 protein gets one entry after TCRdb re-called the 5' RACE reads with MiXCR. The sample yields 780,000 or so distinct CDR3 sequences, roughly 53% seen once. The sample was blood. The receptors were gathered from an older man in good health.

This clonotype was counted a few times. The chain's CDR3 is CSVEGSRIGTEAFF. CDR3 nucleotides: TGCAGCGTTGAAGGTTCCAGGATCGGCACTGAAGCTTTCTTT. V is TRBV29-1 and J is TRBJ1-1; D remains ambiguous. Germline CDR1 SQVTM, CDR2 ANQGSEA. The CDR3 has 14 residues. Trimming stripped 1 base from V and 4 bases from J, with 13 bases between. The full variable domain, rest sourced from reference TRBV29-1 and TRBJ1-1, is SAVISQKPSRDICQRGTSLTIQCQVDSQVTMMFWYRQQPGQSLTLIATANQGSEATYESGFVIDKFPISRPNLTFSTLTVSNMSPEDSSIYLCSVEGSRIGTEAFFGQGTRLTVV.

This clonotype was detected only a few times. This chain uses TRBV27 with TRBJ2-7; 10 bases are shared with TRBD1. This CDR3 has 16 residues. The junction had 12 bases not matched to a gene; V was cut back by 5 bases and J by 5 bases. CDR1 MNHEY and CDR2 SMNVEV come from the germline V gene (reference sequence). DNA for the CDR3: TGTGCCAGCAGTCCGGTCGGTGGGACAGGGGTCAACGAGCAGTACTTC. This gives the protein CASSPVGGTGVNEQYF.

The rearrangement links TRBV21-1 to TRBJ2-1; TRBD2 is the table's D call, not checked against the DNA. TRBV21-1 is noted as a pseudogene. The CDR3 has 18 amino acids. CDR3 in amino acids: CASSKALLGRERYNEQFF. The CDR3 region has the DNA TGTGCCAGCAGCAAAGCGCTATTAGGGCGGGAGAGGTACAATGAGCAGTTCTTC.

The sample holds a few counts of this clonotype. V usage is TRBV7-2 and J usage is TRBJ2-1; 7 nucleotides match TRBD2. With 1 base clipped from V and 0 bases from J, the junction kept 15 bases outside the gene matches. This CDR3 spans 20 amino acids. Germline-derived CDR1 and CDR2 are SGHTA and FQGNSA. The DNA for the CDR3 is TGTGCCAGCAGCTTAGTAGTAGCGGGTTTGTATCTGAGCTCCTACAATGAGCAGTTCTTC. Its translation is CASSLVVAGLYLSSYNEQFF.

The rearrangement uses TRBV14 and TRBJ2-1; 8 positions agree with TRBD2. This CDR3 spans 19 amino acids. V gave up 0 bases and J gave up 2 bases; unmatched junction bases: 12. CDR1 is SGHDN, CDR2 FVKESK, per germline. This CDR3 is CASSQDGGAFFRTYNEQFF. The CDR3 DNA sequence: TGTGCCAGCAGCCAAGACGGGGGGGCTTTTTTTAGGACCTACAATGAGCAGTTCTTC.

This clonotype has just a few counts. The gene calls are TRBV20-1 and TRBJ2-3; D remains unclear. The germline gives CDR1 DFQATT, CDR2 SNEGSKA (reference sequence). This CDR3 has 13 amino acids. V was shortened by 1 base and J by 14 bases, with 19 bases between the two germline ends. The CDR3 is CSARGSEHRYAYF. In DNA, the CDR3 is TGCAGTGCTAGAGGCTCCGAGCACAGATACGCGTATTTT.

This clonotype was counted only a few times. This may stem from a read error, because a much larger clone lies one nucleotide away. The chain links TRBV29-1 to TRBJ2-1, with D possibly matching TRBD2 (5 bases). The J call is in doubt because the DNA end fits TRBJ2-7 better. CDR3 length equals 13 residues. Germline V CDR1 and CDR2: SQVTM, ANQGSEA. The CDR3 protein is CSASGRSYNEQYF. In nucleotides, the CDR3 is TGCAGCGCCAGTGGGAGATCCTACAATGAGCAGTACTTC.

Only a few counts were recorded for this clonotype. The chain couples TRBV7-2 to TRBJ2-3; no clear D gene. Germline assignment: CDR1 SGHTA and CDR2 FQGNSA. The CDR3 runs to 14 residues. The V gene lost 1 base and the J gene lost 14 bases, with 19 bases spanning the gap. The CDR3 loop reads CASSLEFSHRYAYF. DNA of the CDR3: TGTGCCAGCAGCTTAGAATTCTCCCACAGATACGCGTATTTT.

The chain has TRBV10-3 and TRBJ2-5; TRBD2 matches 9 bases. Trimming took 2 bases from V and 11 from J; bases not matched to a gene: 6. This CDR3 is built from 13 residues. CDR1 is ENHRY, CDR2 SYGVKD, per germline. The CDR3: CAISELAGYEQYF. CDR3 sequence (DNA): TGTGCCATCAGTGAGCTAGCGGGATATGAGCAGTACTTC.